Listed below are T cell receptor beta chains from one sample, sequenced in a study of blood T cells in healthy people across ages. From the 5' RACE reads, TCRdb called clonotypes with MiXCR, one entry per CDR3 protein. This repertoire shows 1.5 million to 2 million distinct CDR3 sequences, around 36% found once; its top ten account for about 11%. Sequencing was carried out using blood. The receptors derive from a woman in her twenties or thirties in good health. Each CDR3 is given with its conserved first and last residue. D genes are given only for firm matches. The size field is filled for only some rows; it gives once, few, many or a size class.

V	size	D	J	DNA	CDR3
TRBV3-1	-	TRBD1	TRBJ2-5	TGTGCCAGCAGCCTTCGACAGGGGACGTACGAGACCCAGTACTTC	CASSLRQGTYETQYF
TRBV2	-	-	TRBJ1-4	TGTGCCAGCAGTGATAGCCAGGGAGGGAAAGAAAAACTGTTTTTT	CASSDSQGGKEKLFF
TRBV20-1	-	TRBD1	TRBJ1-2	TGCAGTGCCACCGGGACAGGGGTAACCACGGACTATGGCTACACCTTC	CSATGTGVTTDYGYTF
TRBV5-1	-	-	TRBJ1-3	TGCGCCAGCAGCTTCAACGGAGACACCATATATTTT	CASSFNGDTIYF
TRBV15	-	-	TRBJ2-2	TGTGCCACCAGCAGTCCTCAGGGGAACACCGGGGAGCTGTTTTTT	CATSSPQGNTGELFF
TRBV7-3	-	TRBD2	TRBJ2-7	TGTGCCAGCAGCATTAGCGGGGGGACCTCCTACGAGCAGTACTTC	CASSISGGTSYEQYF
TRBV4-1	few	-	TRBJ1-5	TGCGCCAGCAGCCAAGATCGTCCCGGGAGCCAGCCCCAGCATTTT	CASSQDRPGSQPQHF
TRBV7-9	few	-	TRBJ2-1	TGTGCCAGCAGCGGGGACATCAGCTACAATGAGCAGTTCTTC	CASSGDISYNEQFF
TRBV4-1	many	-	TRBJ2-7	TGCGCCAGCAGCCAAGAAGGGTACTACGAGCAGTACTTC	CASSQEGYYEQYF
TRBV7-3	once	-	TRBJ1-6	TGTGCCAGCAGCTTTTCAGCCAGTGATTCACCCCCCCACTTT	CASSFSASDSPPHF
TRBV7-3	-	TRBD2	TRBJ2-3	TGTGCCAGCAACCAGATACCTACTAGCGGGAGGTTTGATACGCAGTATTTT	CASNQIPTSGRFDTQYF
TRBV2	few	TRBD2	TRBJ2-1	TGTGCCAGCGGACTAGTAAATGAGCAGTTCTTC	CASGLVNEQFF
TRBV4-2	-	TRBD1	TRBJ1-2	TGTGCCAGCAGCCACCGGACAGGGAGTCTCTATGGCTACACCTTC	CASSHRTGSLYGYTF
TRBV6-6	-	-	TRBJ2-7	TGTGCCAGCAGCCGCCGCCAGGCTTCCTACGAGCAGTACTTC	CASSRRQASYEQYF
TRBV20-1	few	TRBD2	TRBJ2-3	TGCAGTGCTCCCCCGGGGGGTTCTGGCACAGATACGCAGTATTTT	CSAPPGGSGTDTQYF
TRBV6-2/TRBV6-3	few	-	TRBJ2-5	TGTGCCAGCAGTCCCGGGGCGGGATTGGAGCAGTACTTC	CASSPGAGLEQYF
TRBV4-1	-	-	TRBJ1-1	TGCGCCAGCAGCCAAGCAGATGTAATGAACACTGAAGCTTTCTTT	CASSQADVMNTEAFF
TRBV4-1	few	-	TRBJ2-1	TGCGCCAGCAGCCCCCATCAGGCGAATGAGCAGTTCTTC	CASSPHQANEQFF
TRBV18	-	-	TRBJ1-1	TGTGCCAGCTCACGACTCGGCTCGGGGCAGAACACTGAAGCTTTCTTT	CASSRLGSGQNTEAFF
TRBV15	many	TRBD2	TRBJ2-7	TGTGCCACCAGTGTGGGAGCGGGAGCCTCCTACGAGCAGTACTTC	CATSVGAGASYEQYF
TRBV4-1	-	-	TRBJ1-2	TGCGCCAGCAGCCAAGATGAAGCCAATGGCTACACCTTC	CASSQDEANGYTF
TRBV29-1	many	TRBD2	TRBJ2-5	TGCAGCGTTGACGGGGTTAGCGGGGGGTCCCAAGAGACCCAGTACTTC	CSVDGVSGGSQETQYF
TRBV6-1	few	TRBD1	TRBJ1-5	TGTGCCAGCAGCGGGACAGACAATCAGCCCCAGCATTTT	CASSGTDNQPQHF
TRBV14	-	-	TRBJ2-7	TGTGCCAGCAGCCCTACCATCGACGTAACGGGGCAGTACTTC	CASSPTIDVTGQYF
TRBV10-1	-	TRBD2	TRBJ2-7	TGCGCCAGCAGTGAGGGGAGTGCGGGGGGCCAGCAGTACTTC	CASSEGSAGGQQYF
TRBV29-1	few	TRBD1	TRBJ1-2	TGCAGCGTTGAAGATCAACGACAGGGGGCGAGGGGCTACACCTTC	CSVEDQRQGARGYTF
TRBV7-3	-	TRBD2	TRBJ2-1	TGTGCCAGCAGTAGCGGGGGGACTTCCTACAATGAGCAGTTCTTC	CASSSGGTSYNEQFF
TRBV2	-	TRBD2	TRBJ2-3	TGTGCCAGCAGGGACAGCGGGGGAAAACAGTATTTT	CASRDSGGKQYF
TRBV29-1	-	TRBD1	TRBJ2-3	TGCAGCGTCGTGACAGGGGCAGATATGCAGTATTTT	CSVVTGADMQYF